The entry below describes one TCR beta chain. This sample stems from a study of blood T cell repertoires in COVID-19. Profiling relied on immunoSEQ multiplex PCR, and the TCRdb table lists in-frame clones only, not all of them. The table has 160,000 or so clones, about 85% seen once. J lost 3 bases, V lost 2 bases, and 3 bases had no gene match. This CDR3 has 15 amino acids. Germline V gives CDR1 MNHEY, CDR2 SVGAGI. Source material: peripheral blood. The origin of this receptor is a woman aged 50 to 65 with COVID-19, enrolled during active disease. The V gene is TRBV6-5, the J gene TRBJ2-3, with 9 bases lining up with TRBD2. The CDR3 protein is CASSYSGGLTDTQYF. For the CDR3, the DNA is TGTGCCAGCAGTTACAGCGGGGGGTTGACAGATACGCAGTATTTT.